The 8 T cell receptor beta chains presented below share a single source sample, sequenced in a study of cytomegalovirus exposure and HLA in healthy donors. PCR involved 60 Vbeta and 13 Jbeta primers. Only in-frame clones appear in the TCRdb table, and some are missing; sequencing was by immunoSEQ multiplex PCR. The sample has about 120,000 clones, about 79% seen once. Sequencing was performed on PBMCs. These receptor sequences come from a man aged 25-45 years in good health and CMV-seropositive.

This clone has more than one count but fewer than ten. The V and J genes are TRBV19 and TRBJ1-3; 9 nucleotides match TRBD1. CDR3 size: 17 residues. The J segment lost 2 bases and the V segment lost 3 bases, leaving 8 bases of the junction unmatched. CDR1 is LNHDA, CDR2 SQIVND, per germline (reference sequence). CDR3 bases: TGTGCCAGTAGTATTAGGTTACAGGGGGCTCCTGGAAACACCATATATTTT. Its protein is CASSIRLQGAPGNTIYF.

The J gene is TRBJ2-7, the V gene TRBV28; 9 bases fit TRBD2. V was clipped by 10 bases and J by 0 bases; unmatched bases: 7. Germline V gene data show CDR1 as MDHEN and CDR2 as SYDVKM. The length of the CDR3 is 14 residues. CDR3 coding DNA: TGTGCCATCAAAGCGGGAGGCTACTCCTACGAGCAGTACTTC. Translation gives CAIKAGGYSYEQYF.

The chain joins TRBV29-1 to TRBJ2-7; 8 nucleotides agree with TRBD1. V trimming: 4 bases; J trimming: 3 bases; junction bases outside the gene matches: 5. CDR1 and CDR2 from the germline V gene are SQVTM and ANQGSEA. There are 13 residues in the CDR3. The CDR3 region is CSVVSGTGYEQYF. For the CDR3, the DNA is TGCAGCGTTGTGTCCGGGACAGGCTACGAGCAGTACTTC.

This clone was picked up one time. For the CDR3, the DNA is TGTGCCAGCAGCTTGTCCCGGGACAGGGGTGAGACCCAGTACTTC. Its protein product is CASSLSRDRGETQYF. This chain uses TRBV5-4 with TRBJ2-5, with 10 positions matching TRBD1. J lost 5 bases, V lost 1 base, and 5 bases had no gene match. The CDR3 has 15 residues. CDR1 and CDR2 (germline): SGHNT, YYREEE (reference sequence).

Here the CDR3 reads CASTEQGNYGYTF. Written as DNA, the CDR3 is TGCGCCAGCACCGAACAGGGTAACTATGGCTACACCTTC. The chain recombines TRBV5-1 with TRBJ1-2; a weak D match, TRBD1 (6 bases). The V and J ends lost 6 bases and 1 base respectively, with 10 bases between them. Per the germline V gene, CDR1 is SGHRS and CDR2 is YFSETQ. The CDR3 covers 13 residues.

In nucleotides, the CDR3 is TGTGCCAGCAGCTTAATATCTAGCGGGGGTCAAGGGGAGCTGTTTTTT. Amino acids: CASSLISSGGQGELFF. The J gene is TRBJ2-2, the V gene TRBV7-6; the match to TRBD2 covers 10 bases. The J segment lost 8 bases and the V segment lost 2 bases, leaving 8 bases of the junction unmatched. The CDR3 sequence is 16 residues long. Germline V gives CDR1 SGHVS, CDR2 FNYEAQ.

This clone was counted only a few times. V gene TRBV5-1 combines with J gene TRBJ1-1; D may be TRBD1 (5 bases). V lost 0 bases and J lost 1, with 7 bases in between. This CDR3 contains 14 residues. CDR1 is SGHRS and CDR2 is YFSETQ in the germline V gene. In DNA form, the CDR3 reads TGCGCCAGCAGCTTGGTCGGACAGAACACTGAAGCTTTCTTT. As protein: CASSLVGQNTEAFF. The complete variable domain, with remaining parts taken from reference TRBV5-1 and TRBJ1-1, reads KAGVTQTPRYLIKTRGQQVTLSCSPISGHRSVSWYQQTPGQGLQFLFEYFSETQRNKGNFPGRFSGRQFSNSRSEMNVSTLELGDSALYLCASSLVGQNTEAFFGQGTRLTVV.

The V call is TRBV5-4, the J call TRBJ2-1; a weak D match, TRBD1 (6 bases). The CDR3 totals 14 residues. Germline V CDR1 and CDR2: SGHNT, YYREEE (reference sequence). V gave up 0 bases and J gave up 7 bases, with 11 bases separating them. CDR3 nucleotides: TGTGCCAGCAGCTTGGTACGAGGGACAAATGAGCAGTTCTTC. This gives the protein CASSLVRGTNEQFF.